This entry is about one T cell receptor beta chain. Its antigen is unidentified. 60 Vbeta and 13 Jbeta primers were used in PCR. Some clones are missing from TCRdb's copy, which holds only in-frame ones; the method was immunoSEQ multiplex PCR. The profile shows roughly 190,000 clones, 75% to 80% of them singletons. These data belong to a study of cytomegalovirus exposure and HLA in healthy donors. Findings and caveats of the study: According to a later analysis, most TCR beta chains associated with CMV appeared HLA-restricted. At a 0.05 false discovery rate, a later analysis found over 15,000 TCR beta sequences to be associated with HLA alleles.

V was shortened by 4 bases and J by 6 bases, with 15 bases between the two germline ends. This CDR3 contains 14 residues. From germline, CDR1 is SGDLS and CDR2 YYNGEE. The chain employs TRBV9 and TRBJ2-3; weak D call: TRBD2 (6 bases). The clonotype comes from a woman aged 30 to 39 in good health and CMV-seropositive. Sequencing input: PBMCs. This CDR3 is CASSPRWGVDTQYF. The CDR3 nucleotides read TGTGCCAGCAGCCCCCGGTGGGGGGTGGATACGCAGTATTTT.